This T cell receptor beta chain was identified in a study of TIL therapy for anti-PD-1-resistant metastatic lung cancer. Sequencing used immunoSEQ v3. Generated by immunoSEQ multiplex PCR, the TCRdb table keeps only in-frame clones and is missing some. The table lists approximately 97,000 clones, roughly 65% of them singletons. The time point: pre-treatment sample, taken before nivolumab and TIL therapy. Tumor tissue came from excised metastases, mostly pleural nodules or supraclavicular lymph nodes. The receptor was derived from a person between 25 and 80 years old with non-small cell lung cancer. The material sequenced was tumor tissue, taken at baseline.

CDR3 residues: CASSRLASNTGELFF. The CDR3 nucleotides are TGTGCCAGCAGCAGGCTAGCGTCTAACACCGGGGAGCTGTTTTTT. V usage is TRBV27 and J usage is TRBJ2-2, with D maybe TRBD2 (6 bases). Germline assignment: CDR1 MNHEY and CDR2 SMNVEV (reference sequence). V was shortened by 6 bases and J by 2 bases, with 13 bases between the two germline ends. This CDR3 is built from 15 residues.